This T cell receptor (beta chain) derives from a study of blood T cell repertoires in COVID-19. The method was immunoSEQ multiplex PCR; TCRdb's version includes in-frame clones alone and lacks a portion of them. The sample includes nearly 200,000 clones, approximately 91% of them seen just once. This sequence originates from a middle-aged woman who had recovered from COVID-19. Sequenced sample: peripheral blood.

This CDR3 is CASSSTGGPGTSGYTF. CDR3 in DNA: TGTGCCAGCTCATCGACAGGGGGCCCCGGCACTAGTGGCTACACCTTC. The chain recombines TRBV18 with TRBJ1-2; 10 nucleotides line up with TRBD1. The CDR3 contains 16 residues. Trimming cost V 5 bases and J 7 bases; bases outside gene matches: 13. Per germline, CDR1 KGHSH and CDR2 LQKENI. The complete variable domain, with remaining parts taken from reference TRBV18 and TRBJ1-2, reads NAGVMQNPRHLVRRRGQEARLRCSPMKGHSHVYWYRQLPEEGLKFMVYLQKENIIDESGMPKERFSAEFPKEGPSILRIQQVVRGDSAAYFCASSSTGGPGTSGYTFGSGTRLTVV.